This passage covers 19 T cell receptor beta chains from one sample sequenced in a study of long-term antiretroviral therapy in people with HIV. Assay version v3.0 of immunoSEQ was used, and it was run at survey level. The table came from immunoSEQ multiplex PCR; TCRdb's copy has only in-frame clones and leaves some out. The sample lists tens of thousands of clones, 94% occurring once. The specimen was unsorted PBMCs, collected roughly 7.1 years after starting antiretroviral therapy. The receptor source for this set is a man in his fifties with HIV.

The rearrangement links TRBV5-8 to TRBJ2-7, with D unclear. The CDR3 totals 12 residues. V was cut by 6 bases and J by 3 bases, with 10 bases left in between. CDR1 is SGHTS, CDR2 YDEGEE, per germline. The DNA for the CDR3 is TGTGCCAGCACTCTGACTGTCTACGAGCAGTACTTC. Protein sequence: CASTLTVYEQYF.

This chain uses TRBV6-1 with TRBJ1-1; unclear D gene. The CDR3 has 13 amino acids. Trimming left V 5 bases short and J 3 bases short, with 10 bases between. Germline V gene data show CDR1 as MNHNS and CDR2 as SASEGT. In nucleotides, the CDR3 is TGTGCCAGCAGTACCACATCGGACACTGAAGCTTTCTTT. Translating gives CASSTTSDTEAFF.

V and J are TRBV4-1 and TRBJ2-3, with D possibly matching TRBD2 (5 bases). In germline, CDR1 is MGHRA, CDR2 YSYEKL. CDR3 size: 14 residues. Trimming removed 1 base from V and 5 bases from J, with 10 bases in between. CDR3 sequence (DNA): TGCGCCAGCAGCCAAGCAGCGGTTTTAGATACGCAGTATTTT. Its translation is CASSQAAVLDTQYF.

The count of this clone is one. The CDR3 DNA sequence: TGTGCCAGCAGCCCTTGGACGGCCTCCTACGAGCAGTACTTC. Translating gives CASSPWTASYEQYF. This chain joins TRBV7-2 and TRBJ2-7; unclear D gene. Per the germline V gene, CDR1 is SGHTA and CDR2 is FQGNSA. The CDR3 runs 14 residues. V was shortened by 5 bases and J by 0 bases, with 11 bases between the two germline ends.

The CDR3 protein is CASSYRLTNYGYTF. In DNA form, the CDR3 reads TGTGCCAGCAGTTATAGGCTTACCAACTATGGCTACACCTTC. V is TRBV6-5 and J is TRBJ1-2; no clear D. CDR1 and CDR2 from the germline V gene are MNHEY and SVGAGI. This CDR3 spans 14 amino acids. V lost 3 bases to trimming and J lost 2 bases, with 10 bases between them.

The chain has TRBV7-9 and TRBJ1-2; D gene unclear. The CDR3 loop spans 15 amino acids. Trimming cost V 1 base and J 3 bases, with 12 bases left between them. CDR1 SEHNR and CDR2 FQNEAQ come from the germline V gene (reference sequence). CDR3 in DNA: TGTGCCAGCAGCTTAGGGGTGGGTTCGGACTATGGCTACACCTTC. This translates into CASSLGVGSDYGYTF.

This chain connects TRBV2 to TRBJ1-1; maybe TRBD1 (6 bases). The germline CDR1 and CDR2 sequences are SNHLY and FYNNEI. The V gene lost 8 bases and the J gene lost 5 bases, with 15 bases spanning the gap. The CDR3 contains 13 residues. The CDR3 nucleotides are TGTGCCAGCGTCATAGGGGGAAGGACTGAAGCTTTCTTT. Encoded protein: CASVIGGRTEAFF. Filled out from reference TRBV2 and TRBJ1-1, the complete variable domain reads EPEVTQTPSHQVTQMGQEVILRCVPISNHLYFYWYRQILGQKVEFLVSFYNNEISEKSEIFDDQFSVERPDGSNFTLKIRSTKLEDSAMYFCASVIGGRTEAFFGQGTRLTVV.

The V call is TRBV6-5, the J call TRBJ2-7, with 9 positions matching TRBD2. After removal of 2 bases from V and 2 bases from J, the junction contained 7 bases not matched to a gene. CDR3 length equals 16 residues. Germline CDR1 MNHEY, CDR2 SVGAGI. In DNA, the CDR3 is TGTGCCAGCAGTTACAAGCGGGGGGCAAAAACCTACGAGCAGTACTTC. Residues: CASSYKRGAKTYEQYF.

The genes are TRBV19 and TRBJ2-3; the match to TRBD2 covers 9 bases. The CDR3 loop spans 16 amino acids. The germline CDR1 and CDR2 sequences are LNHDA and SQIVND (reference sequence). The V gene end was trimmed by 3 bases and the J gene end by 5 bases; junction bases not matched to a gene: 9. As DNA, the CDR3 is TGTGCCAGTAGTATGGGTAGCGGGGGCTTCAGAGATACGCAGTATTTT. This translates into CASSMGSGGFRDTQYF.

CDR3 region: CASSFEGSKQYF. CDR3 coding DNA: TGTGCCAGCAGTTTTGAAGGTAGTAAGCAGTATTTT. The chain carries TRBV27 and TRBJ2-3; D gene ambiguous. The CDR3 sequence is 12 residues long. Trimming left V 3 bases short and J 11 bases short, with 12 bases between. The germline gives CDR1 MNHEY, CDR2 SMNVEV (reference sequence).

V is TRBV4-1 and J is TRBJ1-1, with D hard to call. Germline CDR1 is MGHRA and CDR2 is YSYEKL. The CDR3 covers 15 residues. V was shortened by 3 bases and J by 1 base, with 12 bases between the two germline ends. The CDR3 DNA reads TGCGCCAGCAGCCAGTGGACCGTCTGGAACACTGAAGCTTTCTTT. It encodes CASSQWTVWNTEAFF.

CDR3 coding DNA: TGTGCCAGCAGCATAGGGGGGCCCTACGAGCAGTACTTC. Translation: CASSIGGPYEQYF. The genes are TRBV7-2 and TRBJ2-7; D tentatively reads TRBD1 or TRBD2 (6 bases each). V was shortened by 5 bases and J by 2 bases, with 10 bases between the two germline ends. Germline V CDR1 and CDR2: SGHTA, FQGNSA. The length of the CDR3 is 13 residues.

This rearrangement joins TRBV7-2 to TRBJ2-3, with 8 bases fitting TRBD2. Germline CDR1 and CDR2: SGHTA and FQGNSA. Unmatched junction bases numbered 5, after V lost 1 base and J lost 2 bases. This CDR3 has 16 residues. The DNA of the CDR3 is TGTGCCAGCAGCTTAGAGGCGGGGGGTTTCACAGATACGCAGTATTTT. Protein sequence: CASSLEAGGFTDTQYF. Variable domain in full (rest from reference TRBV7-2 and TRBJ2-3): GAGVSQSPSNKVTEKGKDVELRCDPISGHTALYWYRQSLGQGLEFLIYFQGNSAPDKSGLPSDRFSAERTGGSVSTLTIQRTQQEDSAVYLCASSLEAGGFTDTQYFGPGTRLTVL.

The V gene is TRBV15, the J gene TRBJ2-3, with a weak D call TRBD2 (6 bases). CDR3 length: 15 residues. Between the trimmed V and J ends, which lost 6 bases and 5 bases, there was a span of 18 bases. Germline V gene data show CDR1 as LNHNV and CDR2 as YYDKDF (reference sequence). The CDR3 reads CATRGSGTGVDTQYF. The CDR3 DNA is TGTGCCACCAGGGGGTCCGGGACGGGGGTAGATACGCAGTATTTT.

CDR3 sequence (DNA): TGTGCCAGCTCACCACCAGGGGGGACCACAGATACGCAGTATTTT. Translated, it gives CASSPPGGTTDTQYF. The chain uses TRBV18 and TRBJ2-3; D tentatively fits TRBD1 or TRBD2 (6 bases each). V was shortened by 0 bases and J by 2 bases, with 9 bases between the two germline ends. The CDR3 length is 15 residues. The germline CDR1 and CDR2 sequences are KGHSH and LQKENI. The entire variable domain, with the rest obtained from reference TRBV18 and TRBJ2-3, is as follows: NAGVMQNPRHLVRRRGQEARLRCSPMKGHSHVYWYRQLPEEGLKFMVYLQKENIIDESGMPKERFSAEFPKEGPSILRIQQVVRGDSAAYFCASSPPGGTTDTQYFGPGTRLTVL.

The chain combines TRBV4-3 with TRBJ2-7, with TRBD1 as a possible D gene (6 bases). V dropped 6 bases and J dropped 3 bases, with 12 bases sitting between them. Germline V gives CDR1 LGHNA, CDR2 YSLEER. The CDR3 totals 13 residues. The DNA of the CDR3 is TGCGCCAGCAGTCCCGGGACAAACTACGAGCAGTACTTC. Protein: CASSPGTNYEQYF.

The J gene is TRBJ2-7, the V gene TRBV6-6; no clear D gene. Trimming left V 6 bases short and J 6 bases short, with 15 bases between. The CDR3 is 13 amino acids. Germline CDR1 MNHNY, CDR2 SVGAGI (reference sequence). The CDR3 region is CASSPRNGGEQYF. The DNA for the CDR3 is TGTGCCAGCAGCCCCCGCAACGGCGGCGAGCAGTACTTC.

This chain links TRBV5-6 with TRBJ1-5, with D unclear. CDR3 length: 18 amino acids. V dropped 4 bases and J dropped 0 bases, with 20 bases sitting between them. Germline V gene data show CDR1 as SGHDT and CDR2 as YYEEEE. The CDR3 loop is CASSRRTLQADSNQPQHF. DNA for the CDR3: TGTGCCAGCAGCAGGAGGACCCTTCAGGCAGATAGCAATCAGCCCCAGCATTTT.

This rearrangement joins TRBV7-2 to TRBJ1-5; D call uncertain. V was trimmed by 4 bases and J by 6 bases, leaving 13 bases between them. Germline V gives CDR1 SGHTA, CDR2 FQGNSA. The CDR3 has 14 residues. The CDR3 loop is CASSSSGYGQPQHF. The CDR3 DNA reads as TGTGCCAGCAGCTCGTCGGGTTATGGTCAGCCCCAGCATTTT.